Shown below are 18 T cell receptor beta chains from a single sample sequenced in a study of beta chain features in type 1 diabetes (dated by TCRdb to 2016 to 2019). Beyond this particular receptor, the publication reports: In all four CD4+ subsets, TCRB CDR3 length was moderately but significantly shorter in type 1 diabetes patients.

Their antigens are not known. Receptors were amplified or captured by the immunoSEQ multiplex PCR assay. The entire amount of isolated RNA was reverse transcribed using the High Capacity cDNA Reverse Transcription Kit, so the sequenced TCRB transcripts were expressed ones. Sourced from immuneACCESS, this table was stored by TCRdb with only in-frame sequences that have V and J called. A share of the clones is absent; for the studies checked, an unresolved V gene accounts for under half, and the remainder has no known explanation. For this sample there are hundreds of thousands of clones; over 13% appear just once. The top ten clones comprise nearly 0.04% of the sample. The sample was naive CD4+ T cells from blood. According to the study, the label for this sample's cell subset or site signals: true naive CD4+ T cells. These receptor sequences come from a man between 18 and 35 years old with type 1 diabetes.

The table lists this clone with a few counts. The CDR3 DNA follows: TGTGCCGGGACCTCGGGAGTCCAAAATGAAAAACTGTTTTTT. It specifies CAGTSGVQNEKLFF. The chain couples TRBV7-9 to TRBJ1-4; weak D call: TRBD1 (5 bases). This CDR3 spans 14 amino acids. CDR1 and CDR2 (germline): SEHNR, FQNEAQ (reference sequence). V was shortened by 11 bases and J by 5 bases, with 18 bases between the two germline ends.

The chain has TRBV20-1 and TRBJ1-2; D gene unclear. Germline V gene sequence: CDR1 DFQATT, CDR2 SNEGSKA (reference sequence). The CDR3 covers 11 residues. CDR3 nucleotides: TGCAGCGAACCATCGAATGATGGCTACACCTTC. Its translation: CSEPSNDGYTF.

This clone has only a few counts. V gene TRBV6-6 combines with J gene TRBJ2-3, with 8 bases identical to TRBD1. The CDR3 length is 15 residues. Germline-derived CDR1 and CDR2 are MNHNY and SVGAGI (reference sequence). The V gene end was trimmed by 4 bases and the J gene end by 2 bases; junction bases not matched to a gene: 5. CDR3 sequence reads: CASSSQGAHTDTQYF. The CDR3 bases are TGTGCCAGCAGTTCCCAGGGGGCCCACACAGATACGCAGTATTTT.

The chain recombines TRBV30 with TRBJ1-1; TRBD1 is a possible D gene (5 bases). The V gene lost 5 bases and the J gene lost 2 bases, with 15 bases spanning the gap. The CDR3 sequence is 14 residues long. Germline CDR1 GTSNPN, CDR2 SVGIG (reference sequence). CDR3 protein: CAWPHGGLNTEAFF. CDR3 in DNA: TGTGCCTGGCCGCATGGGGGTTTAAACACTGAAGCTTTCTTT. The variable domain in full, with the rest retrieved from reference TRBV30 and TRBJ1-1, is SQTIHQWPATLVQPVGSPLSLECTVEGTSNPNLYWYRQAAGRGLQLLFYSVGIGQISSEVPQNLSASRPQDRQFILSSKKLLLSDSGFYLCAWPHGGLNTEAFFGQGTRLTVV.

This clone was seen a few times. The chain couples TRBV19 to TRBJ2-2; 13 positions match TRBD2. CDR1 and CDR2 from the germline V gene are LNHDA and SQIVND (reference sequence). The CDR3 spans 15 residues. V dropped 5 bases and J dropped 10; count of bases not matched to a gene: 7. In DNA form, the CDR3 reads TGTGCCAGTAGTCTCCGGACTAGCGGGAGCTTGGAGCTGTTTTTT. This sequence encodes CASSLRTSGSLELFF.

In nucleotides, the CDR3 is TGTGCCAGCAGTTATCTGGGTGAGCAGTTCTTC. Protein sequence: CASSYLGEQFF. The V and J genes are TRBV6-5 and TRBJ2-1; D ambiguous. Germline V gene data show CDR1 as MNHEY and CDR2 as SVGAGI. The V end was cut by 3 bases, the J end by 9 bases, with 6 bases between. The CDR3 contains 11 residues.

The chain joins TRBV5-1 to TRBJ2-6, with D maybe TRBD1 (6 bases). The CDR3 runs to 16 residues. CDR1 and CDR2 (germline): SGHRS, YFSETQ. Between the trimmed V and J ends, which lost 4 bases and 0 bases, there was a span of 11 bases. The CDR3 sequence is CASSTSGASGANVLTF. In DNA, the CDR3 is TGCGCCAGCAGCACGTCAGGGGCCTCTGGGGCCAACGTCCTGACTTTC. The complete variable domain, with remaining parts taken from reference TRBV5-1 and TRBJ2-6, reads KAGVTQTPRYLIKTRGQQVTLSCSPISGHRSVSWYQQTPGQGLQFLFEYFSETQRNKGNFPGRFSGRQFSNSRSEMNVSTLELGDSALYLCASSTSGASGANVLTFGAGSRLTVL.

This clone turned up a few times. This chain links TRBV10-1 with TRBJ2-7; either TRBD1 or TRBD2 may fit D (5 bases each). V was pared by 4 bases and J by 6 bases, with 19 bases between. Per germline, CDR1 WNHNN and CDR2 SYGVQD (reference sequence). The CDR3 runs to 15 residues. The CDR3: CASSGWGSQLSEQYF. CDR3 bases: TGCGCCAGCAGTGGGTGGGGGTCCCAACTGAGCGAGCAGTACTTC.

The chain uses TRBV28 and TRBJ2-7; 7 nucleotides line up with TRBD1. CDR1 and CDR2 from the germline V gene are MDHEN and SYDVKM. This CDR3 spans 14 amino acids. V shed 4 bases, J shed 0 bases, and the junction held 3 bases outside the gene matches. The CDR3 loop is CASSYRTGSYEQYF. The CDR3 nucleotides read TGTGCCAGCAGTTATCGGACAGGCTCCTACGAGCAGTACTTC.

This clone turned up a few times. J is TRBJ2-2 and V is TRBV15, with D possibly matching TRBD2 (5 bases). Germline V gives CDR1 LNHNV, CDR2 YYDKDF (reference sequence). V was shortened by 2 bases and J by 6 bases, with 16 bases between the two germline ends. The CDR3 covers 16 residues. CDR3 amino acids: CATSRSPLAKAGELFF. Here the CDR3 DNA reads TGTGCCACCAGCAGATCTCCCCTAGCTAAGGCCGGGGAGCTGTTTTTT.

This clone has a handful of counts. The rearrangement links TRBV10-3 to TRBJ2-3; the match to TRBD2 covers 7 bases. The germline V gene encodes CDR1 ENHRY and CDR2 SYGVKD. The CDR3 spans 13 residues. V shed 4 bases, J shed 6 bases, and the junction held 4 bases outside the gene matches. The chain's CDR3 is CAISGSSGDTQYF. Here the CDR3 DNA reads TGTGCCATCAGTGGTAGTAGCGGGGATACGCAGTATTTT.

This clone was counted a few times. CDR3 DNA sequence: TGCGCCAGCAGCCAAGGATTCGGGGGCACTGAAGCTTTCTTT. It specifies CASSQGFGGTEAFF. This chain links TRBV4-1 with TRBJ1-1; TRBD1 is a possible D gene (5 bases). Per the germline V gene, CDR1 is MGHRA and CDR2 is YSYEKL. Trimming left V 1 base short and J 4 bases short, with 10 bases between. The CDR3 spans 14 residues.

CDR3 sequence reads: CASSPSLSDHQPQHF. The DNA for the CDR3 is TGTGCCAGCAGTCCCTCCCTCAGTGACCATCAGCCCCAGCATTTT. V and J are TRBV28 and TRBJ1-5, with D unresolved. Trimming shortened V by 5 bases and J by 5 bases, and 16 bases separated the two germline ends. Germline loops: CDR1 MDHEN, CDR2 SYDVKM. This CDR3 is 15 amino acids long.

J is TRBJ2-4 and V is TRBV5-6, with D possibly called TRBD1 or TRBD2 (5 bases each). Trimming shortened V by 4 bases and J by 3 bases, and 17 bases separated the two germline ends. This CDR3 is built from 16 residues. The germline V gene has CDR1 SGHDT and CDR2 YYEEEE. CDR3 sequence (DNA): TGTGCCAGCAGCCCCTTGGGGGTGGGGAACAAAAACATTCAGTACTTC. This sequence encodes CASSPLGVGNKNIQYF.

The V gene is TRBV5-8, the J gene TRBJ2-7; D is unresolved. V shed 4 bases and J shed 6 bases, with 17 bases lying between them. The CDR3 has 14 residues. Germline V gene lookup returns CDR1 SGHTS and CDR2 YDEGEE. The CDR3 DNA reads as TGTGCCAGCAGCGAGTGGACCGAGCCTACCGAGCAGTACTTC. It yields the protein CASSEWTEPTEQYF.

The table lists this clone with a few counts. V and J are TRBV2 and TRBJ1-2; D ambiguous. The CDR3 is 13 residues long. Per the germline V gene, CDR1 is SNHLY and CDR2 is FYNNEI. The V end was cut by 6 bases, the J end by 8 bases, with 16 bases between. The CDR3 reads CASSPDRSAGYTF. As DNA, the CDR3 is TGTGCCAGCAGCCCCGACCGGAGCGCGGGCTACACCTTC.

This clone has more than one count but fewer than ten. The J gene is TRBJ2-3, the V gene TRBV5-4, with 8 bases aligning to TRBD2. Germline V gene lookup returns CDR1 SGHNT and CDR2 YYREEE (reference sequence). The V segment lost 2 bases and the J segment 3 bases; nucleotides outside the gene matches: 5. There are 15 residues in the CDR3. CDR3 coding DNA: TGTGCCAGCAGCTTTTCGGGGACTAGTACAGATACGCAGTATTTT. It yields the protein CASSFSGTSTDTQYF.

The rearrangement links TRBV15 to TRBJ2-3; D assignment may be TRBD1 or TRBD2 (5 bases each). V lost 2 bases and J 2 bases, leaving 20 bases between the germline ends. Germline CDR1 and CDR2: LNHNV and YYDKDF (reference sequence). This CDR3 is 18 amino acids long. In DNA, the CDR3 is TGTGCCACCAGCAGACGGGTCCCTCCGGGGCCCTACACAGATACGCAGTATTTT. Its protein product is CATSRRVPPGPYTDTQYF.